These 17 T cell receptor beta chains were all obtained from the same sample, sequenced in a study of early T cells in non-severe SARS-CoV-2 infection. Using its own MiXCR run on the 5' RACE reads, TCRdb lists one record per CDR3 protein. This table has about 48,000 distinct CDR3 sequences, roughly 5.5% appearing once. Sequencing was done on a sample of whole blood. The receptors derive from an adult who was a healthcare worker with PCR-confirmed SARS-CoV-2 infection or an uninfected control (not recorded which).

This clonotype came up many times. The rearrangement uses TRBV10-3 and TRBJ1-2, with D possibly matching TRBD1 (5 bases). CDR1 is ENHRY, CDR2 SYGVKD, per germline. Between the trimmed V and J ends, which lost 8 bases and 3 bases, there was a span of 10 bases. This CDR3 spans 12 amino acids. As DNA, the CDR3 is TGTGCCATCTCTAGGGGAGACTATGGCTACACCTTC. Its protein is CAISRGDYGYTF.

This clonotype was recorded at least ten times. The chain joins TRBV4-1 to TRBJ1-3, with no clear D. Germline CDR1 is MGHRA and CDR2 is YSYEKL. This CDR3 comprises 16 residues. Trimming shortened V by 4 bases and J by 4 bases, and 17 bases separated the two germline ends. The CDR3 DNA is TGCGCCAGCAGCCCAGGCGGGGAAGGGATAGGAAACACCATATATTTT. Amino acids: CASSPGGEGIGNTIYF.

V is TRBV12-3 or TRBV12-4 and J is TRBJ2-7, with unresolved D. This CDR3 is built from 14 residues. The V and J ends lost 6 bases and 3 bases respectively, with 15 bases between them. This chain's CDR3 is CASRRASGHYEQYF. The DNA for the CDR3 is TGTGCCAGCAGACGGGCCTCGGGCCACTACGAGCAGTACTTC.

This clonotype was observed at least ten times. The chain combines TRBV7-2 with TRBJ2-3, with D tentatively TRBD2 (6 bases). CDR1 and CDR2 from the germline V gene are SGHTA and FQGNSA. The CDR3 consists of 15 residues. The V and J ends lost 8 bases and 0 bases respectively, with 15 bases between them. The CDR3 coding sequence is TGTGCCAGCCTGACCCGGGGGTCTAGCACAGATACGCAGTATTTT. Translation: CASLTRGSSTDTQYF.

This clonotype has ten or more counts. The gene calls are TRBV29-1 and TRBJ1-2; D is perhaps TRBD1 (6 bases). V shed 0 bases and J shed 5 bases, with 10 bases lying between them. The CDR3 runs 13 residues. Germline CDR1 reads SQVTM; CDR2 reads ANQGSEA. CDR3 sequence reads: CSVEETRGYGYTF. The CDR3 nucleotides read TGCAGCGTTGAAGAAACTAGGGGGTATGGCTACACCTTC.

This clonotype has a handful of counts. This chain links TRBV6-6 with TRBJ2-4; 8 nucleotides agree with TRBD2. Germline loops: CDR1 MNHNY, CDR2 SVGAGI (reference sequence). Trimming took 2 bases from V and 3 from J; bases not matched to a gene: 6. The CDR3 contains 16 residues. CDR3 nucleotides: TGTGCCAGCAGTTACCCACTGACTAGCGACAAAAACATTCAGTACTTC. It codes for CASSYPLTSDKNIQYF.

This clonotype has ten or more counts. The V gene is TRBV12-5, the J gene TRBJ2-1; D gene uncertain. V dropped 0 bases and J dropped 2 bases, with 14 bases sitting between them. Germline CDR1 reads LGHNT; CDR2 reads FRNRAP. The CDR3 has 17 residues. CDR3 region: CASGLVMARDAYNEQFF. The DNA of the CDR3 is TGTGCTAGTGGTTTGGTAATGGCCCGAGATGCCTACAATGAGCAGTTCTTC.

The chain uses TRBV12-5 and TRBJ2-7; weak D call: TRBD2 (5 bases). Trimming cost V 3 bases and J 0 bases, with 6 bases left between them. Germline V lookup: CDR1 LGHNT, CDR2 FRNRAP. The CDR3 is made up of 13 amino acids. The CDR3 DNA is TGTGCTAGTGGTTTCGGGGTCTCCTACGAGCAGTACTTC. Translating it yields CASGFGVSYEQYF. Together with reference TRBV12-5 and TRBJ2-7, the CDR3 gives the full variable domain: DARVTQTPRHKVTEMGQEVTMRCQPILGHNTVFWYRQTMMQGLELLAYFRNRAPLDDSGMPKDRFSAEMPDATLATLKIQPSEPRDSAVYFCASGFGVSYEQYFGPGTRLTVT.

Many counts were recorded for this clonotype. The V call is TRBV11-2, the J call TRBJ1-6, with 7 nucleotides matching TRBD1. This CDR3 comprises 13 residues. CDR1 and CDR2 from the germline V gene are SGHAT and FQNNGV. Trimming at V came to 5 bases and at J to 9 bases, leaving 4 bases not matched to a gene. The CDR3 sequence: CASSQGGSSPLHF. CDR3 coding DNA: TGTGCCAGCAGCCAAGGGGGCTCTTCACCCCTCCACTTT.

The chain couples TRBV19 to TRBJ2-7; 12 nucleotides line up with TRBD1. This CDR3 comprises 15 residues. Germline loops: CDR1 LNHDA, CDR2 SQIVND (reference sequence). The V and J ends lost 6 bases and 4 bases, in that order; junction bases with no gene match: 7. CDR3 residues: CASSLGTGGGYEQYF. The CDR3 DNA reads TGTGCCAGTAGCCTGGGGACAGGGGGCGGTTACGAGCAGTACTTC.

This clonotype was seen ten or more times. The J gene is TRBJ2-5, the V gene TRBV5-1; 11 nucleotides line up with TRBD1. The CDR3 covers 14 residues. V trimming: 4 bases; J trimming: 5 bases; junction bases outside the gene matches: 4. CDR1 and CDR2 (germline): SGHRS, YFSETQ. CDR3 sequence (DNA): TGCGCCAGCAGCGGACAGGGGGCGCGGGAGACCCAGTACTTC. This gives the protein CASSGQGARETQYF.

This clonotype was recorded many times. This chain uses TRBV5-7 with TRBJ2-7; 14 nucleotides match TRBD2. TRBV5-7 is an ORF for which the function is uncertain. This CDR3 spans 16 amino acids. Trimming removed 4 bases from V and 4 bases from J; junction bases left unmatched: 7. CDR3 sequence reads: CASSHRTSGGRYEQYF. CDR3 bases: TGTGCCAGCAGCCACCGGACTAGCGGGGGGCGATACGAGCAGTACTTC.

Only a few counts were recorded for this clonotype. For the CDR3, the DNA is TGTGCCAGCAGTGGGTACTCTGGGGCCAACGTCCTGACTTTC. It translates to CASSGYSGANVLTF. The chain couples TRBV2 to TRBJ2-6; D uncertain. This CDR3 spans 14 amino acids. Trimming stripped 4 bases from V and 0 bases from J, with 4 bases between. Germline values: CDR1 SNHLY, CDR2 FYNNEI.

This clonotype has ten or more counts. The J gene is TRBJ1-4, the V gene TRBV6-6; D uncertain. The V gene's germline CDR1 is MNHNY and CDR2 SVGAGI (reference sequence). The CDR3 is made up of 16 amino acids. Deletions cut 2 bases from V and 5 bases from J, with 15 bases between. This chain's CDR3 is CASSYEGQSRNEKLFF. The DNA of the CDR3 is TGTGCCAGCAGTTACGAGGGCCAGTCAAGGAATGAAAAACTGTTTTTT.

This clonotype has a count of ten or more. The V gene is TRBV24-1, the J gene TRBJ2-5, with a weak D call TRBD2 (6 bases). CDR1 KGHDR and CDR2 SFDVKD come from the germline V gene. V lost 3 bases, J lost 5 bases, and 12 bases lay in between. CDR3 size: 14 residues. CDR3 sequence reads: CATSDPGEGETQYF. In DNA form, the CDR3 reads TGTGCCACCAGTGATCCGGGAGAGGGGGAGACCCAGTACTTC.

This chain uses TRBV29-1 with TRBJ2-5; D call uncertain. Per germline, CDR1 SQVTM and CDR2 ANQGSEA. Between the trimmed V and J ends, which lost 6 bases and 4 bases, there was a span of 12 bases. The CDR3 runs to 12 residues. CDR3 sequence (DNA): TGCAGCGTGACTGGGAAAGGAGAGACCCAGTACTTC. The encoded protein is CSVTGKGETQYF.

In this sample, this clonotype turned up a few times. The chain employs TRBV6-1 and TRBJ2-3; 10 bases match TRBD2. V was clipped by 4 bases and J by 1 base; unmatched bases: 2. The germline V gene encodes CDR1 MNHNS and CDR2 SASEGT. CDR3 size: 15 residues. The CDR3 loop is CASSGSGGGTDTQYF. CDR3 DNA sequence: TGTGCCAGCAGTGGAAGCGGGGGGGGCACAGATACGCAGTATTTT.